A selection of T cell receptor beta chains follows, all from one sample in a study of shared clonotypes between healthy human individuals. Sequenced by immunoSEQ multiplex PCR; TCRdb stores in-frame clones only, minus some. The sample lists about 1,500,000 clones; roughly 96% were seen once. Source material: naive CD4+ T cells sorted from blood. The receptors stem from a man aged 25-40 years in good health. The CDR3 runs from the conserved cysteine through the conserved F or W. D genes are given only for firm matches. Clone size is shown for a subset of rows, as once, few, many or a class of expanded clone.

clone size: -
V gene: TRBV5-8
D gene: -
J gene: TRBJ1-5
CDR3 DNA: TGTGCCAGCAGCTTGGGGGTCAGGGAATGGACCCAGCATTTT
CDR3 protein: CASSLGVREWTQHF

clone size: -
V gene: TRBV10-2
D gene: -
J gene: TRBJ2-3
CDR3 DNA: TGCGCCAGCAGTCCGGGGAACACAGATACGCAGTATTTT
CDR3 protein: CASSPGNTDTQYF

clone size: few
V gene: TRBV7-9
D gene: -
J gene: TRBJ2-7
CDR3 DNA: TGTGCCAGCAGCTGGAGATCAGACTACGAGCAGTACTTC
CDR3 protein: CASSWRSDYEQYF

clone size: once
V gene: TRBV29-1
D gene: -
J gene: TRBJ2-7
CDR3 DNA: TGCAGCGTTGCAGGGACTCCCTACGAGCAGTACTTC
CDR3 protein: CSVAGTPYEQYF

clone size: -
V gene: TRBV28
D gene: -
J gene: TRBJ1-5
CDR3 DNA: TGTGCCAGCAGCCGCCGGGGGGTAGGCAATCAGCCCCAGCATTTT
CDR3 protein: CASSRRGVGNQPQHF

clone size: -
V gene: TRBV29-1
D gene: TRBD1
J gene: TRBJ2-6
CDR3 DNA: TGCAGCGTTGTAGGACAGGGAGTGGGCTCCGGGGCCAACGTCCTGACTTTC
CDR3 protein: CSVVGQGVGSGANVLTF

clone size: -
V gene: TRBV7-2
D gene: -
J gene: TRBJ1-5
CDR3 DNA: TGTGCCAGCACCAAAGGGAGCAGGGGATACAATCAGCCCCAGCATTTT
CDR3 protein: CASTKGSRGYNQPQHF

clone size: -
V gene: TRBV28
D gene: TRBD1
J gene: TRBJ2-7
CDR3 DNA: TGTGCCAGCCGAATAGGGGGCTCGGACGAGCAGTACTTC
CDR3 protein: CASRIGGSDEQYF

clone size: -
V gene: TRBV2
D gene: -
J gene: TRBJ2-7
CDR3 DNA: TGTGCCAGCAGTGAATTTCCCTACGAGCAGTACTTC
CDR3 protein: CASSEFPYEQYF

clone size: -
V gene: TRBV5-6
D gene: -
J gene: TRBJ1-5
CDR3 DNA: TGTGCCAGCAGCTTGGGGGGTCGATTGCCCCAGCATTTT
CDR3 protein: CASSLGGRLPQHF

clone size: -
V gene: TRBV5-4
D gene: -
J gene: TRBJ2-5
CDR3 DNA: TGTGCCAGCAGCTTCTGGGGCCAGACCCAAGAGACCCAGTACTTC
CDR3 protein: CASSFWGQTQETQYF

clone size: -
V gene: TRBV7-2
D gene: -
J gene: TRBJ2-7
CDR3 DNA: TGTGCCAGCAGCTTTAACAGGGCCTACGAGCAGTACTTC
CDR3 protein: CASSFNRAYEQYF

clone size: -
V gene: TRBV7-9
D gene: -
J gene: TRBJ1-3
CDR3 DNA: TGTGCCAGCAGCCCCAGGACAGCGCTAGGGAGGAACACCATATATTTT
CDR3 protein: CASSPRTALGRNTIYF

clone size: once
V gene: TRBV2
D gene: TRBD2
J gene: TRBJ2-3
CDR3 DNA: TGTGCCAGCGTTAGGACTAGCAGTACAGATACGCAGTATTTT
CDR3 protein: CASVRTSSTDTQYF

clone size: -
V gene: TRBV19
D gene: TRBD2
J gene: TRBJ2-1
CDR3 DNA: TGTGCCAGTAGTTTGCGGGAGGCTTGGAATGAGCAGTTCTTC
CDR3 protein: CASSLREAWNEQFF

clone size: -
V gene: TRBV20-1
D gene: -
J gene: TRBJ2-3
CDR3 DNA: TGCAGTGCTAGCAGCGCGGATACGCAGTATTTT
CDR3 protein: CSASSADTQYF

clone size: -
V gene: TRBV9
D gene: -
J gene: TRBJ1-3
CDR3 DNA: TGTGCCAGCAGCGTACGAAGCGAGGGCTACTCTGGAAACACCATATATTTT
CDR3 protein: CASSVRSEGYSGNTIYF

clone size: -
V gene: TRBV18
D gene: TRBD2
J gene: TRBJ2-1
CDR3 DNA: TGTGCCAGCTCACCACTACGCATTACTACTAGCGGGACAACCTACAATGAGCAGTTCTTC
CDR3 protein: CASSPLRITTSGTTYNEQFF

clone size: -
V gene: TRBV20-1
D gene: -
J gene: TRBJ1-1
CDR3 DNA: TGCAGTACCGAGGGAGATACAAAAGCTTTCTTT
CDR3 protein: CSTEGDTKAFF

clone size: -
V gene: TRBV14
D gene: -
J gene: TRBJ2-2
CDR3 DNA: TGTGCCAGCAGCCGGATGGGACTGACCTACACCGGGGAGCTGTTTTTT
CDR3 protein: CASSRMGLTYTGELFF

clone size: few
V gene: TRBV27
D gene: -
J gene: TRBJ1-2
CDR3 DNA: TGTGCCAGCAGTTTGACAGCTAACTATGGCTACACCTTC
CDR3 protein: CASSLTANYGYTF

clone size: -
V gene: TRBV20-1
D gene: -
J gene: TRBJ2-7
CDR3 DNA: TGCAGTGCTGGGACGTCCTACGAGCAGTACTTC
CDR3 protein: CSAGTSYEQYF

clone size: -
V gene: TRBV7-9
D gene: TRBD2
J gene: TRBJ2-7
CDR3 DNA: TGTGCCAGCAGGTCTAGCGGGAACTCCTACGAGCAGTACTTC
CDR3 protein: CASRSSGNSYEQYF

clone size: -
V gene: TRBV10-3
D gene: TRBD1
J gene: TRBJ1-1
CDR3 DNA: TGTGCCATCAGGGGGGACAGCCTGAACACTGAAGCTTTCTTT
CDR3 protein: CAIRGDSLNTEAFF